A single sample gave rise to the 21 T cell receptor beta chains below, sequenced in a study of blood T cell repertoires in COVID-19. Only in-frame clones appear in the TCRdb table, and some are missing; sequencing was by immunoSEQ multiplex PCR. The sample contains roughly 46,000 clones, 80% to 90% of which appear only once. Sequenced input: peripheral blood. The receptors shown here come from a human donor in a cohort sampled during active COVID-19. The donor label of this sample is uncertain.

This chain joins TRBV2 and TRBJ2-7; D is possibly TRBD2 (5 bases). This CDR3 is 15 amino acids long. The germline V gene has CDR1 SNHLY and CDR2 FYNNEI. Trimming removed 7 bases from V and 1 base from J, with 17 bases in between. For the CDR3, the DNA is TGTGCCAGCACGCCGCAGAGGGTAGGGTCCTACGAGCAGTACTTC. It yields the protein CASTPQRVGSYEQYF.

The rearrangement links TRBV15 to TRBJ1-2, with TRBD1 matching over 10 bases. Germline V gene lookup returns CDR1 LNHNV and CDR2 YYDKDF (reference sequence). The CDR3 has 16 amino acids. With V trimmed by 7 bases and J by 8 bases, 16 bases remained unmatched. The CDR3 region has the DNA TGTGCCACCACCTCGACGGACAGGGGGAGAGTAAGAGGCTACACCTTC. Protein sequence: CATTSTDRGRVRGYTF. Supplemented by reference TRBV15 and TRBJ1-2, the full variable domain reads DAMVIQNPRYQVTQFGKPVTLSCSQTLNHNVMYWYQQKSSQAPKLLFHYYDKDFNNEADTPDNFQSRRPNTSFCFLDIRSPGLGDTAMYLCATTSTDRGRVRGYTFGSGTRLTVV.

The chain combines TRBV5-5 with TRBJ2-7; TRBD1 matches 7 bases. From germline, CDR1 is SGHKS and CDR2 YYEKEE (reference sequence). CDR3 length: 14 residues. With V trimmed by 7 bases and J by 6 bases, 13 bases remained unmatched. In nucleotides, the CDR3 is TGTGCCAGCTTCGTCCGGACAGGTCCCGCCGAGCAGTACTTC. As protein: CASFVRTGPAEQYF.

This chain joins TRBV14 and TRBJ2-1, with 8 bases matching TRBD2. The V gene's germline CDR1 is SGHDN and CDR2 FVKESK. The CDR3 covers 14 residues. Losses at the gene ends were 1 base for V and 9 bases for J; bases not matched to a gene: 5. Here the CDR3 reads CASSQAGGRVEQFF. CDR3 DNA: TGTGCCAGCAGCCAAGCGGGGGGGCGAGTTGAGCAGTTCTTC.

The table lists this clone with a few counts. The V call is TRBV7-2, the J call TRBJ2-3; 12 nucleotides match TRBD2. This CDR3 region has 16 residues. Looked up from germline, CDR1 is SGHTA and CDR2 is FQGNSA. V was clipped by 5 bases and J by 2 bases; unmatched bases: 5. CDR3 in amino acids: CASSTRLAGATDTQYF. The CDR3 region has the DNA TGTGCCAGCAGCACTAGACTAGCGGGGGCCACAGATACGCAGTATTTT.

The rearrangement uses TRBV9 and TRBJ2-3, with D possibly matching TRBD2 (5 bases). Looked up from germline, CDR1 is SGDLS and CDR2 is YYNGEE. The CDR3 contains 14 residues. V lost 2 bases, J lost 1 base, and 8 bases lay in between. The CDR3 bases are TGTGCCAGCAGCGTTTCCGGGGGCACAGATACGCAGTATTTT. Its translation: CASSVSGGTDTQYF.

This sequence joins TRBV11-2 and TRBJ2-7; tentative D call: TRBD2 (5 bases). V was shortened by 5 bases and J by 0 bases, with 14 bases between the two germline ends. Germline V gene lookup returns CDR1 SGHAT and CDR2 FQNNGV. The CDR3 loop spans 15 amino acids. CDR3 amino acids: CASSRTSFPSYEQYF. The DNA of the CDR3 is TGTGCCAGCAGCCGTACTAGTTTCCCCTCCTACGAGCAGTACTTC.

This chain links TRBV10-3 with TRBJ2-7; perhaps TRBD2 as D (5 bases). Per germline, CDR1 ENHRY and CDR2 SYGVKD. CDR3 length equals 13 residues. Trimming shortened V by 2 bases and J by 3 bases, and 8 bases separated the two germline ends. The CDR3 protein is CAISEGRDYEQYF. CDR3 coding DNA: TGTGCCATCAGTGAGGGACGGGACTACGAGCAGTACTTC.

This chain links TRBV19 with TRBJ1-5; the D is unclear. CDR3 length equals 15 residues. Trimming removed 0 bases from V and 7 bases from J, with 13 bases in between. The germline V gene encodes CDR1 LNHDA and CDR2 SQIVND (reference sequence). CDR3: CASSIEGGFGQPQHF. In nucleotides, the CDR3 is TGTGCCAGTAGTATAGAGGGCGGGTTTGGCCAGCCCCAGCATTTT.

V is TRBV15 and J is TRBJ2-7; TRBD1 is a possible D gene (5 bases). The V and J ends lost 0 bases and 6 bases respectively, with 9 bases between them. Germline lookup yields CDR1 LNHNV and CDR2 YYDKDF (reference sequence). The CDR3 spans 13 residues. The CDR3 DNA is TGTGCCACCAGCAGAGACAGGGTGGGCGAGCAGTACTTC. The encoded protein is CATSRDRVGEQYF.

About this clone itself: No DNA is shown, since the ends of the CDR3 on it are uncertain; the CDR3 is the one TCRdb lists. This chain joins TRBV12-1 and TRBJ1-3; no DNA check was done on the table's D call, TRBD1. TRBV12-1 is noted as a pseudogene. From its first to its last residue, the CDR3 has 18 amino acids. CDR3 amino acids: CASSRGGTGVGSGNTIYF.

This clone was detected once. The chain couples TRBV5-1 to TRBJ2-1, with TRBD2 matching over 7 bases. Germline-derived CDR1 and CDR2 are SGHRS and YFSETQ. The CDR3 runs to 16 residues. Germline trimming cut 2 bases from V and 5 bases from J; bases unmatched to any gene: 10. DNA of the CDR3: TGCGCCAGCAGCTTCCTCCATAGTACTAGCGACAATGAGCAGTTCTTC. Its translation is CASSFLHSTSDNEQFF.

The genes are TRBV5-1 and TRBJ1-6; 7 bases are a match to TRBD1. The germline CDR1 and CDR2 sequences are SGHRS and YFSETQ. This CDR3 contains 16 residues. J gave up 0 bases and V 2 bases, and 2 bases lay outside the gene matches. Here the CDR3 reads CASSLQGSSYNSPLHF. As DNA, the CDR3 is TGCGCCAGCAGCTTACAGGGGAGCTCCTATAATTCACCCCTCCACTTT.

The chain is built from TRBV5-1 and TRBJ1-2, with 7 positions matching TRBD1. The CDR3 sequence is 16 residues long. V lost 5 bases, J lost 0 bases, and 10 bases stayed unmatched. CDR1 is SGHRS and CDR2 is YFSETQ in the germline V gene. The CDR3 nucleotides are TGCGCCAGCAGTTTGACCGGGACAGCCTCTAACTATGGCTACACCTTC. It specifies CASSLTGTASNYGYTF.

The CDR3 nucleotides are TGTGCCAGCAGCTTGGGCAGGGTGGGTTCACCCCTCCACTTT. Protein: CASSLGRVGSPLHF. V is TRBV5-6 and J is TRBJ1-6; D is possibly TRBD1 (5 bases). This CDR3 contains 14 residues. Trimming took off 0 bases at V and 9 bases at J, with 10 bases between the two ends. Germline assignment: CDR1 SGHDT and CDR2 YYEEEE.

This clone has just one count. This rearrangement joins TRBV20-1 to TRBJ1-3; 7 nucleotides line up with TRBD1. The CDR3 sequence is 16 residues long. The germline V gene encodes CDR1 DFQATT and CDR2 SNEGSKA (reference sequence). Trimming at V came to 3 bases and at J to 1 base, leaving 9 bases not matched to a gene. The CDR3 region is CSASRTGSRSGNTIYF. DNA for the CDR3: TGCAGTGCTAGTCGGACAGGATCCAGATCTGGAAACACCATATATTTT.

This rearrangement joins TRBV7-9 to TRBJ2-1, with D possibly TRBD2 on 5 matching bases. The CDR3 is 14 amino acids. CDR1 SEHNR and CDR2 FQNEAQ come from the germline V gene (reference sequence). V was clipped by 5 bases and J by 8 bases, with 16 bases between them. The chain's CDR3 is CASSRTFPGDEQFF. The CDR3 region has the DNA TGTGCCAGCAGCCGGACTTTCCCAGGCGATGAGCAGTTCTTC.

This clone has a handful of counts. V gene TRBV9 combines with J gene TRBJ2-2; D not certain. V dropped 0 bases and J dropped 5 bases, with 11 bases sitting between them. The CDR3 runs to 15 residues. CDR1 is SGDLS and CDR2 is YYNGEE in the germline V gene. This CDR3 reads CASSVEEKKTGELFF. The CDR3 bases are TGTGCCAGCAGCGTAGAGGAGAAGAAAACCGGGGAGCTGTTTTTT.

V and J are TRBV7-8 and TRBJ2-6; D may be TRBD2 (5 bases). The CDR3 length is 15 residues. V was pared by 5 bases and J by 1 base, with 9 bases between. CDR1 is SGHVS and CDR2 is FQNEAQ in the germline V gene. The CDR3 nucleotides are TGTGCCAGCAGCGTAGGGAGTTCTGGGGCCAACGTCCTGACTTTC. As protein: CASSVGSSGANVLTF.

The chain couples TRBV5-1 to TRBJ2-2, with TRBD1 identical over 7 bases. Germline lookup yields CDR1 SGHRS and CDR2 YFSETQ. V trimming: 5 bases; J trimming: 1 base; junction bases outside the gene matches: 2. The CDR3 consists of 14 residues. Here the CDR3 DNA reads TGCGCCAGCAGTGACAGGGTGAACACCGGGGAGCTGTTTTTT. This gives the protein CASSDRVNTGELFF.

V is TRBV5-8 and J is TRBJ2-2; D may be TRBD2 (5 bases). Trimming stripped 7 bases from V and 4 bases from J, with 14 bases between. CDR3 size: 14 residues. Germline V gives CDR1 SGHTS, CDR2 YDEGEE. The CDR3 DNA reads TGTGCCAGCCATCCGGGAACGGGCACCGGGGAGCTGTTTTTT. This translates into CASHPGTGTGELFF.